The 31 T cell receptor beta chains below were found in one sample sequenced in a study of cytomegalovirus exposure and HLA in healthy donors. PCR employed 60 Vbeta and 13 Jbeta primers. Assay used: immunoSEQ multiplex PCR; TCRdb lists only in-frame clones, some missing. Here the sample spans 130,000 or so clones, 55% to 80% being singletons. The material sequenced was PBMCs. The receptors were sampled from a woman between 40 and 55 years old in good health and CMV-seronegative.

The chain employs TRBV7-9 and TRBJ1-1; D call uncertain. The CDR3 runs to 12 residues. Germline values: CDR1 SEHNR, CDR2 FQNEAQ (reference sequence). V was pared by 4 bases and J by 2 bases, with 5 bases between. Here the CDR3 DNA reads TGTGCCAGCAGCTGGCCTAACACTGAAGCTTTCTTT. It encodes CASSWPNTEAFF.

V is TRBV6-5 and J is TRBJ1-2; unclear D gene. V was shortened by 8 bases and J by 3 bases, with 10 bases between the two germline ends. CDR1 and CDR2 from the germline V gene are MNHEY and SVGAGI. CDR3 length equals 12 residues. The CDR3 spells CASFGEDYGYTF. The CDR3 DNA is TGTGCCAGCTTTGGGGAGGACTATGGCTACACCTTC.

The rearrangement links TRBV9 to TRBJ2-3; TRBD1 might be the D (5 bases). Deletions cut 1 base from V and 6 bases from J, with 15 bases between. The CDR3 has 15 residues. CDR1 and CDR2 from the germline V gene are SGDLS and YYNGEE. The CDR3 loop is CASSVFPGFSDTQYF. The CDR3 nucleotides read TGTGCCAGCAGCGTATTCCCAGGGTTCAGCGATACGCAGTATTTT. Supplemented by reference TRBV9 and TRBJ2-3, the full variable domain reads DSGVTQTPKHLITATGQRVTLRCSPRSGDLSVYWYQQSLDQGLQFLIQYYNGEERAKGNILERFSAQQFPDLHSELNLSSLELGDSALYFCASSVFPGFSDTQYFGPGTRLTVL.

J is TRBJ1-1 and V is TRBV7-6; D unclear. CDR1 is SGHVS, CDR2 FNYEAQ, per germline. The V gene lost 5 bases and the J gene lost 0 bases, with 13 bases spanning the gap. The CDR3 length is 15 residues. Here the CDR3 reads CASSPSGLMNTEAFF. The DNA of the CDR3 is TGTGCCAGCAGCCCCAGCGGGCTCATGAACACTGAAGCTTTCTTT. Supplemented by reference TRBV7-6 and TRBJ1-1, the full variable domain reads GAGVSQSPRYKVTKRGQDVALRCDPISGHVSLYWYRQALGQGPEFLTYFNYEAQQDKSGLPNDRFSAERPEGSISTLTIQRTEQRDSAMYRCASSPSGLMNTEAFFGQGTRLTVV.

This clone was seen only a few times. In DNA form, the CDR3 reads TGTGCCAGCAGTCGGACGGACTCGGCCAAAAACATTCAGTACTTC. This codes for CASSRTDSAKNIQYF. The chain links TRBV2 to TRBJ2-4, with D perhaps matching TRBD2 (5 bases). The CDR3 contains 15 residues. The V and J ends lost 5 bases and 1 base respectively, with 12 bases between them. In germline, CDR1 is SNHLY, CDR2 FYNNEI.

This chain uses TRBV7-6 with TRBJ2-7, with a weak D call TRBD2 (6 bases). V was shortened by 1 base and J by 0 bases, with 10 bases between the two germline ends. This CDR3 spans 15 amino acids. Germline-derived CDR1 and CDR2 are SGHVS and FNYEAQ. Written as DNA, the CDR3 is TGTGCCAGCAGCTTAGGAAGCGGGTACTCCTACGAGCAGTACTTC. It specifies CASSLGSGYSYEQYF.

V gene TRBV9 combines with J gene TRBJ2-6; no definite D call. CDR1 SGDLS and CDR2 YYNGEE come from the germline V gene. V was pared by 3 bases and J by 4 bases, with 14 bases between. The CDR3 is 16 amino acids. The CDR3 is CASSGPKLTGANVLTF. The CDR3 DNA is TGTGCCAGCAGCGGACCGAAACTGACAGGGGCCAACGTCCTGACTTTC.

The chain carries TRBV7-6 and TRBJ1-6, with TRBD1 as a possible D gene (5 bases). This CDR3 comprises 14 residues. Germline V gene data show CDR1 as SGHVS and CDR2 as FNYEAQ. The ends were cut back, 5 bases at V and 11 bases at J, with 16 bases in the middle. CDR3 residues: CASSDQGSSTPLHF. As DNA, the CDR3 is TGTGCCAGCAGCGACCAGGGATCAAGCACACCCCTCCACTTT.

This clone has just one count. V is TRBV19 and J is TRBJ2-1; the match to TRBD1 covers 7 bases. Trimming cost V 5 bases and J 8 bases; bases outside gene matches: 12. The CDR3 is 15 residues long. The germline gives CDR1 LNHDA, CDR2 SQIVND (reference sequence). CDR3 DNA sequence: TGTGCCAGTAGTCGTGACAGGGTAGGGGCCGATGAGCAGTTCTTC. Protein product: CASSRDRVGADEQFF.

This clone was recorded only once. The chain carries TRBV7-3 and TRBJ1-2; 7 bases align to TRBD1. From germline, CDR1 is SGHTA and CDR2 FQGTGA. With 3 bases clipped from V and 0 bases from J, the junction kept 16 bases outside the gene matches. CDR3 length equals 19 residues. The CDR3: CASSLRPMTGSRANYGYTF. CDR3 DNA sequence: TGTGCCAGCAGCTTGCGTCCCATGACAGGGTCGAGGGCTAACTATGGCTACACCTTC.

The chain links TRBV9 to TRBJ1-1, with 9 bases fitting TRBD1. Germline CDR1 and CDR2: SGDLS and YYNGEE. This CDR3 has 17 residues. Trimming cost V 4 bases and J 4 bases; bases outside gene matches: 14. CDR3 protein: CASSLRQGEGSGTEAFF. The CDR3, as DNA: TGTGCCAGCAGCTTGCGACAGGGGGAGGGTTCCGGCACTGAAGCTTTCTTT. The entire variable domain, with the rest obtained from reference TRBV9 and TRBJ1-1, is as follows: DSGVTQTPKHLITATGQRVTLRCSPRSGDLSVYWYQQSLDQGLQFLIQYYNGEERAKGNILERFSAQQFPDLHSELNLSSLELGDSALYFCASSLRQGEGSGTEAFFGQGTRLTVV.

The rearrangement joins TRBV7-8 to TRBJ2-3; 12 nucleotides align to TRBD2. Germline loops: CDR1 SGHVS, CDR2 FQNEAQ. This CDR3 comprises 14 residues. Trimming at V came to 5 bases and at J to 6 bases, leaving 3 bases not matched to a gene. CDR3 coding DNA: TGTGCCAGCAGCCCCGGACTAGCGGGGGATACGCAGTATTTT. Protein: CASSPGLAGDTQYF.

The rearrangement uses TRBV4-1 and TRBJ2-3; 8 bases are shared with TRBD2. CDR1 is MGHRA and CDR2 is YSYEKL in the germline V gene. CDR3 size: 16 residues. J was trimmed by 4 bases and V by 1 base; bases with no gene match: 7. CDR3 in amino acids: CASSQGVAGPSDTQYF. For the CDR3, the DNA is TGCGCCAGCAGCCAAGGTGTAGCGGGGCCTTCAGATACGCAGTATTTT.

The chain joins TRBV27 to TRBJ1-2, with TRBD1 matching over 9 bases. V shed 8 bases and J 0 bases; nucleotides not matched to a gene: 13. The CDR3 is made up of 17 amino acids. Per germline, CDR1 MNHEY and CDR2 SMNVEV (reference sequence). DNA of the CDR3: TGTGCCAGCGGGTCGGGACAGGGAGGCAGGTCTAACTATGGCTACACCTTC. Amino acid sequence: CASGSGQGGRSNYGYTF.

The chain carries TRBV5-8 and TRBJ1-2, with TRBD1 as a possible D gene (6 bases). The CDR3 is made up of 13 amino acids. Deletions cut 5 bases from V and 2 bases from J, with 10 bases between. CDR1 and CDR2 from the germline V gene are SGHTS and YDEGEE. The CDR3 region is CASRRGMNYGYTF. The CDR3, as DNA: TGTGCCAGCAGGAGGGGGATGAACTATGGCTACACCTTC.

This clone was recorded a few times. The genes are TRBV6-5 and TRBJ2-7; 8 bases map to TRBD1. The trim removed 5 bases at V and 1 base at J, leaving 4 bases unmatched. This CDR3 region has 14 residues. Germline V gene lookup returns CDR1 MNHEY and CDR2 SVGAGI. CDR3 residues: CASSRDRSSYEQYF. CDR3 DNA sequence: TGTGCCAGCAGTCGGGACAGGTCATCCTACGAGCAGTACTTC.

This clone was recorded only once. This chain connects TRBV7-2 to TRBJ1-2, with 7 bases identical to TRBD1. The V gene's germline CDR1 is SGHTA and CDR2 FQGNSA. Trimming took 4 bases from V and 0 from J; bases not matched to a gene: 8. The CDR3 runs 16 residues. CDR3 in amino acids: CASSSGGTVANYGYTF. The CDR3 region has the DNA TGTGCCAGCAGCTCAGGGGGGACCGTAGCTAACTATGGCTACACCTTC.

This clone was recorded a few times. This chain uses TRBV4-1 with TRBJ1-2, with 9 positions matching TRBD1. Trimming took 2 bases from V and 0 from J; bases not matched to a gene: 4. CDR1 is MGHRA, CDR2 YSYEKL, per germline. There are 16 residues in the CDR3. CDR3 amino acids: CASSQQTGGPNYGYTF. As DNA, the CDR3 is TGCGCCAGCAGCCAACAAACAGGGGGCCCTAACTATGGCTACACCTTC.

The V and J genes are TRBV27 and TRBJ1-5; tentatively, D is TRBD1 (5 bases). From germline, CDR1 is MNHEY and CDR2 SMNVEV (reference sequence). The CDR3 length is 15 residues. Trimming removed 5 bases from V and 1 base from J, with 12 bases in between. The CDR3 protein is CASSVQGWSNQPQHF. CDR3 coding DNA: TGTGCCAGCAGTGTCCAGGGATGGAGCAATCAGCCCCAGCATTTT.

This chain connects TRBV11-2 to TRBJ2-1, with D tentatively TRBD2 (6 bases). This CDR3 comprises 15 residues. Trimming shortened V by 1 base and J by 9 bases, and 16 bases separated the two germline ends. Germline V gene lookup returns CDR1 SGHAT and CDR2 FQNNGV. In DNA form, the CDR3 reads TGTGCCAGCAGCTTAGGGGTAGAAGGGCGGGGTGAGCAGTTCTTC. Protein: CASSLGVEGRGEQFF.

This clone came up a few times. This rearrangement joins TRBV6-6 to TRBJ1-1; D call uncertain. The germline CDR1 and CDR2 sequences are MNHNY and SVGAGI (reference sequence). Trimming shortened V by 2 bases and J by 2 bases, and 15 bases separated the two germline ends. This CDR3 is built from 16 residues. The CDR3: CASSYQPPRLNTEAFF. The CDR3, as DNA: TGTGCCAGCAGTTACCAACCCCCGAGACTCAACACTGAAGCTTTCTTT.

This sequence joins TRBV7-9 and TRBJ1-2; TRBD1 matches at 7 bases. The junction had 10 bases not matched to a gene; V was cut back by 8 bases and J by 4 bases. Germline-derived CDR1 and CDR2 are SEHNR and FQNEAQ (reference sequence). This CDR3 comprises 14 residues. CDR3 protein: CASEVGGQIYGYTF. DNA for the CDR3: TGTGCCAGCGAGGTGGGGGGACAGATCTATGGCTACACCTTC.

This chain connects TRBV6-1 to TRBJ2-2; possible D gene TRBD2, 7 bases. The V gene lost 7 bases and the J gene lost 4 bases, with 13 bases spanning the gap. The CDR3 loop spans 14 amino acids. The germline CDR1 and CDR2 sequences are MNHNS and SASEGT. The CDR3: CASTGGGGTGELFF. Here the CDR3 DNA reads TGTGCCAGCACGGGGGGCGGGGGCACCGGGGAGCTGTTTTTT.

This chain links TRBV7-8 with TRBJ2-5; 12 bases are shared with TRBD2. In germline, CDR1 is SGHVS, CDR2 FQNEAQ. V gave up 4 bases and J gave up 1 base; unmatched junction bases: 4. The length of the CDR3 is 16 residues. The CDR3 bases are TGTGCCAGCAGCTCCCGACTAGCGGGGGCCCAAGAGACCCAGTACTTC. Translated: CASSSRLAGAQETQYF. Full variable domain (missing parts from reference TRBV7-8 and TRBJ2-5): GAGVSQSPRYKVAKRGQDVALRCDPISGHVSLFWYQQALGQGPEFLTYFQNEAQLDKSGLPSDRFFAERPEGSVSTLKIQRTQQEDSAVYLCASSSRLAGAQETQYFGPGTRLLVL.

The CDR3 spells CASSGATDSNQPQHF. The CDR3 DNA is TGTGCCAGCAGTGGGGCTACAGATAGCAATCAGCCCCAGCATTTT. The V gene is TRBV6-1, the J gene TRBJ1-5; D gene unclear. The V end was cut by 4 bases, the J end by 0 bases, with 10 bases between. The CDR3 length is 15 residues. Germline V CDR1 and CDR2: MNHNS, SASEGT.

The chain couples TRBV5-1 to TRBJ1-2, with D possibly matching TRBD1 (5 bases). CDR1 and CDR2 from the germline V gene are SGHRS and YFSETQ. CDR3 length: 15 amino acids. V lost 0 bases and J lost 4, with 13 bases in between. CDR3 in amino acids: CASSLAREEIYGYTF. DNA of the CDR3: TGCGCCAGCAGCTTGGCCAGGGAGGAGATCTATGGCTACACCTTC.

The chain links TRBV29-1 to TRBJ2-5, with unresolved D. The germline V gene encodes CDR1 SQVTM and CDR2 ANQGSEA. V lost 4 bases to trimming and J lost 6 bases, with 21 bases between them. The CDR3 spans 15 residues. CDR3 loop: CSVGYKARVGKTQYF. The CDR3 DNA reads TGCAGCGTTGGGTACAAGGCCCGGGTAGGAAAGACCCAGTACTTC. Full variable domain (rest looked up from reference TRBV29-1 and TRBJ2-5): SAVISQKPSRDICQRGTSLTIQCQVDSQVTMMFWYRQQPGQSLTLIATANQGSEATYESGFVIDKFPISRPNLTFSTLTVSNMSPEDSSIYLCSVGYKARVGKTQYFGPGTRLLVL.

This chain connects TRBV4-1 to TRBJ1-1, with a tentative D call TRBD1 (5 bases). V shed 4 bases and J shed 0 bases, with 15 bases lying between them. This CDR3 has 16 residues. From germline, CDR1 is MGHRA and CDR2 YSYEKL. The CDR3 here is CASSPLDKGMNTEAFF. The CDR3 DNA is TGCGCCAGCAGCCCCCTCGACAAGGGGATGAACACTGAAGCTTTCTTT.

The CDR3 protein is CASSLTGYGNYGYTF. The CDR3 DNA sequence: TGTGCCAGCAGCTTGACAGGGTATGGGAACTATGGCTACACCTTC. J is TRBJ1-2 and V is TRBV7-2; 7 bases line up with TRBD1. Germline CDR1 SGHTA, CDR2 FQGNSA. The CDR3 has 15 residues. The V gene end was trimmed by 3 bases and the J gene end by 2 bases; junction bases not matched to a gene: 6. The full variable domain, in which reference TRBV7-2 and TRBJ1-2 provide the parts outside the CDR3, is GAGVSQSPSNKVTEKGKDVELRCDPISGHTALYWYRQSLGQGLEFLIYFQGNSAPDKSGLPSDRFSAERTGGSVSTLTIQRTQQEDSAVYLCASSLTGYGNYGYTFGSGTRLTVV.

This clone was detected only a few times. CDR3 in DNA: TGCGCCAGCACTAAGGACAGGGGATATGATACGCAGTATTTT. Its translation: CASTKDRGYDTQYF. The chain carries TRBV5-1 and TRBJ2-3, with 9 nucleotides matching TRBD1. This CDR3 is built from 14 residues. V shed 6 bases, J shed 6 bases, and the junction held 8 bases outside the gene matches. The germline V gene encodes CDR1 SGHRS and CDR2 YFSETQ.

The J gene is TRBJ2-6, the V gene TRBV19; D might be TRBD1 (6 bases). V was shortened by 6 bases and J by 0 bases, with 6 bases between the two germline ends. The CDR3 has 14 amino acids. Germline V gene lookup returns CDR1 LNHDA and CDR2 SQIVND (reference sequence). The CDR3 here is CASRTGSGANVLTF. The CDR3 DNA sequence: TGTGCCAGTAGGACAGGCTCTGGGGCCAACGTCCTGACTTTC.